This passage covers 27 T cell receptor beta chains from one sample sequenced in a study of blood T cell repertoires in COVID-19. This table comes from immunoSEQ multiplex PCR, and its TCRdb copy is limited to in-frame clones, with some not included. The repertoire consists of about 300,000 clones, with about 90% occurring once and the leading ten covering less than 3%. Source material: PBMCs or T cells enriched from blood (not recorded which). These receptors were taken from a woman in her fifties or sixties who had been exposed to COVID-19.

The V and J genes are TRBV2 and TRBJ2-2, with 11 bases that match TRBD1. Germline CDR1 and CDR2: SNHLY and FYNNEI. Trimming took 6 bases from V and 5 from J; bases not matched to a gene: 8. This CDR3 contains 16 residues. DNA for the CDR3: TGTGCCAGCAGATCTAGGACAGGGGGCTTAACCGGGGAGCTGTTTTTT. Protein product: CASRSRTGGLTGELFF.

This clone was detected only a few times. The V and J genes are TRBV6-1 and TRBJ1-1; D is unresolved. Germline CDR1 reads MNHNS; CDR2 reads SASEGT. The CDR3 has 14 residues. Trimming removed 2 bases at V and 0 bases at J, with 7 bases between. The CDR3 region has the DNA TGTGCCAGCAGTGAAACAGAGATGAACACTGAAGCTTTCTTT. Translating it yields CASSETEMNTEAFF.

The chain recombines TRBV4-2 with TRBJ2-1; tentative D call: TRBD1 (5 bases). The V end was cut by 0 bases, the J end by 5 bases, with 8 bases between. CDR1 and CDR2 (germline): LGHNA, YNFKEQ. The CDR3 spans 14 residues. The CDR3: CASSQEQANNEQFF. The CDR3 DNA is TGTGCCAGCAGCCAAGAACAGGCAAACAATGAGCAGTTCTTC.

The V gene is TRBV6-5, the J gene TRBJ2-5; 7 bases map to TRBD2. J was trimmed by 4 bases and V by 8 bases; bases with no gene match: 7. Per the germline V gene, CDR1 is MNHEY and CDR2 is SVGAGI. The CDR3 covers 13 residues. This CDR3 is CASRQRGRETQYF. The CDR3 nucleotides read TGTGCCAGCCGCCAGCGGGGCAGAGAGACCCAGTACTTC.

As to this clone: At the DNA level, this CDR3 is encoded by other sequences in the same sample as well. The rearrangement joins TRBV6-1 to TRBJ1-3; D is possibly TRBD1 (6 bases). The CDR3 spans 14 residues. Trimming pared 2 bases from V and 3 bases from J, leaving 8 bases between. Germline V CDR1 and CDR2: MNHNS, SASEGT. CDR3 nucleotide sequence: TGTGCCAGCAGTGAACTAGGGGGTGGAAACACCATATATTTT. It specifies CASSELGGGNTIYF.

This chain links TRBV2 with TRBJ1-2; perhaps TRBD1 as D (6 bases). The V gene lost 6 bases and the J gene lost 3 bases, with 8 bases spanning the gap. The germline V gene has CDR1 SNHLY and CDR2 FYNNEI. The CDR3 loop spans 12 amino acids. The CDR3 region is CASSPGDYGYTF. The CDR3 bases are TGTGCCAGCAGCCCAGGGGACTATGGCTACACCTTC.

The chain joins TRBV5-4 to TRBJ1-4, with TRBD1 as a possible D gene (6 bases). The CDR3 loop spans 15 amino acids. The V and J ends lost 3 bases and 5 bases respectively, with 14 bases between them. Germline V lookup: CDR1 SGHNT, CDR2 YYREEE (reference sequence). In DNA form, the CDR3 reads TGTGCCAGCAGCTCTCGACAGGCCCAGAATGAAAAACTGTTTTTT. Residues: CASSSRQAQNEKLFF. Based on the CDR3 plus reference TRBV5-4 and TRBJ1-4, the full variable domain is ETGVTQSPTHLIKTRGQQVTLRCSSQSGHNTVSWYQQALGQGPQFIFQYYREEENGRGNFPPRFSGLQFPNYSSELNVNALELDDSALYLCASSSRQAQNEKLFFGSGTQLSVL.

The rearrangement joins TRBV18 to TRBJ1-2; D is possibly TRBD1 (6 bases). Between the trimmed V and J ends, which lost 3 bases and 1 base, there was a span of 15 bases. The germline V gene has CDR1 KGHSH and CDR2 LQKENI. This CDR3 is 16 amino acids long. The CDR3 DNA is TGTGCCAGCTCACCCTGGGCAGGGGTGAATAACTATGGCTACACCTTC. It is translated as CASSPWAGVNNYGYTF.

V and J are TRBV28 and TRBJ1-2; 8 bases agree with TRBD1. Germline values: CDR1 MDHEN, CDR2 SYDVKM. Unmatched junction bases numbered 5, after V lost 4 bases and J lost 4 bases. The CDR3 is 14 amino acids. CDR3 protein: CASSSGQGSYGYTF. CDR3 bases: TGTGCCAGCAGTTCAGGACAGGGCAGCTATGGCTACACCTTC.

The genes are TRBV4-1 and TRBJ1-2, with 7 bases aligning to TRBD1. The CDR3 is 13 amino acids. CDR1 MGHRA and CDR2 YSYEKL come from the germline V gene. V gave up 2 bases and J gave up 4 bases; unmatched junction bases: 1. This CDR3 reads CASSQRDSYGYTF. In DNA, the CDR3 is TGCGCCAGCAGCCAAAGGGACAGCTATGGCTACACCTTC.

Regarding this clone: In the same sample, other DNA sequences code for this CDR3. V gene TRBV9 combines with J gene TRBJ2-7; 11 nucleotides agree with TRBD1. Germline V CDR1 and CDR2: SGDLS, YYNGEE. CDR3 size: 14 residues. Losses at the gene ends were 2 bases for V and 3 bases for J; bases not matched to a gene: 1. As DNA, the CDR3 is TGTGCCAGCAGCGTGGGACAGGGGGGCTACGAGCAGTACTTC. Translation gives CASSVGQGGYEQYF.

Worth noting for this clone: Distinct nucleotide sequences in the sample also encode this CDR3. The chain carries TRBV5-6 and TRBJ2-1; weak D call: TRBD1 (5 bases). V was shortened by 0 bases and J by 3 bases, with 7 bases between the two germline ends. The CDR3 is 14 amino acids. Germline V gene data show CDR1 as SGHDT and CDR2 as YYEEEE. The DNA for the CDR3 is TGTGCCAGCAGCTTGGGACAGTACTACAATGAGCAGTTCTTC. Translation gives CASSLGQYYNEQFF.

The V call is TRBV2, the J call TRBJ2-3; tentative D call: TRBD1 (6 bases). The CDR3 runs 16 residues. Germline V gene lookup returns CDR1 SNHLY and CDR2 FYNNEI. V was trimmed by 3 bases and J by 0 bases, leaving 13 bases between them. The CDR3 region is CASSDRQASSTDTQYF. The CDR3 bases are TGTGCCAGCAGTGATCGACAGGCTTCTAGCACAGATACGCAGTATTTT. Using reference TRBV2 and TRBJ2-3 for the parts outside the CDR3, the full variable domain is EPEVTQTPSHQVTQMGQEVILRCVPISNHLYFYWYRQILGQKVEFLVSFYNNEISEKSEIFDDQFSVERPDGSNFTLKIRSTKLEDSAMYFCASSDRQASSTDTQYFGPGTRLTVL.

V gene TRBV27 combines with J gene TRBJ2-2; a possible D gene is TRBD1 (5 bases). The germline CDR1 and CDR2 sequences are MNHEY and SMNVEV (reference sequence). The V end lost 5 bases, the J end lost 6 bases, and 13 bases lay between the germline ends. This CDR3 comprises 14 residues. CDR3 in DNA: TGTGCCAGCAGTCCTCAGGGTTTGGCCGGGGAGCTGTTTTTT. Protein sequence: CASSPQGLAGELFF.

This chain joins TRBV30 and TRBJ2-5; TRBD2 aligns across 8 bases. The germline CDR1 and CDR2 sequences are GTSNPN and SVGIG (reference sequence). V was clipped by 0 bases and J by 6 bases; unmatched bases: 12. This CDR3 region has 16 residues. Written as DNA, the CDR3 is TGTGCCTGGAGTGTAATTGCGGGGGGTCTCCAGAAGACCCAGTACTTC. It specifies CAWSVIAGGLQKTQYF.

The chain uses TRBV29-1 and TRBJ1-2; 7 bases map to TRBD1. This CDR3 comprises 13 residues. V lost 2 bases to trimming and J lost 4 bases; unmatched junction nucleotides: 4. Germline loops: CDR1 SQVTM, CDR2 ANQGSEA. The CDR3 nucleotides read TGCAGCGTTGAATCGGGACAGCTCTATGGCTACACCTTC. This sequence encodes CSVESGQLYGYTF.

The J gene is TRBJ1-1, the V gene TRBV27; unclear D gene. Germline V CDR1 and CDR2: MNHEY, SMNVEV (reference sequence). V dropped 6 bases and J dropped 3 bases, with 17 bases sitting between them. The CDR3 is made up of 15 amino acids. The CDR3 loop is CASSPGGKRDTEAFF. The CDR3 DNA follows: TGTGCCAGCAGCCCCGGTGGGAAGCGGGACACTGAAGCTTTCTTT.

The V and J genes are TRBV30 and TRBJ1-1; D may be TRBD1 (6 bases). Trimming shortened V by 2 bases and J by 1 base, and 14 bases separated the two germline ends. The CDR3 runs 15 residues. CDR1 and CDR2 from the germline V gene are GTSNPN and SVGIG (reference sequence). Here the CDR3 DNA reads TGTGCCTGGAGTATGGCAGGGGCGACGAACACTGAAGCTTTCTTT. This gives the protein CAWSMAGATNTEAFF. The whole variable domain, remainder taken from reference TRBV30 and TRBJ1-1, is SQTIHQWPATLVQPVGSPLSLECTVEGTSNPNLYWYRQAAGRGLQLLFYSVGIGQISSEVPQNLSASRPQDRQFILSSKKLLLSDSGFYLCAWSMAGATNTEAFFGQGTRLTVV.

This chain links TRBV7-9 with TRBJ2-7; D is possibly TRBD1 (6 bases). Germline CDR1 SEHNR, CDR2 FQNEAQ (reference sequence). The CDR3 totals 15 residues. V was pared by 5 bases and J by 5 bases, with 19 bases between. This CDR3 reads CASSGRDTYIHEQYF. DNA for the CDR3: TGTGCCAGCAGCGGTAGGGACACATACATCCACGAGCAGTACTTC.

Here the CDR3 reads CASSNSGPYEQYF. CDR3 DNA: TGTGCCAGCAGCAACAGCGGACCCTACGAGCAGTACTTC. V gene TRBV12-3 or TRBV12-4 combines with J gene TRBJ2-7, with D possibly TRBD2 on 5 matching bases. The ends were cut back, 6 bases at V and 2 bases at J, with 11 bases in the middle. This CDR3 comprises 13 residues.

The chain carries TRBV4-2 and TRBJ2-2; D possibly corresponds to TRBD2 (6 bases). Germline-derived CDR1 and CDR2 are LGHNA and YNFKEQ. This CDR3 is built from 15 residues. Between the trimmed V and J ends, which lost 0 bases and 6 bases, there was a span of 11 bases. In DNA form, the CDR3 reads TGTGCCAGCAGCCAAGAGGGGGGAAGTGCCGGGGAGCTGTTTTTT. Translation gives CASSQEGGSAGELFF.

The rearrangement links TRBV15 to TRBJ1-2; TRBD1 is a possible D gene (5 bases). V lost 5 bases, J lost 0 bases, and 13 bases lay in between. CDR3 length equals 15 residues. CDR1 is LNHNV and CDR2 is YYDKDF in the germline V gene (reference sequence). Here the CDR3 DNA reads TGTGCCACCAGCTCGGGGGGGTTGCCTAACTATGGCTACACCTTC. Translation gives CATSSGGLPNYGYTF.

This chain links TRBV3-1 (or the pseudogene TRBV3-2) with TRBJ2-1; 7 bases are a match to TRBD2. The trim removed 0 bases at V and 11 bases at J, leaving 13 bases unmatched. Per the germline V gene, CDR1 is LGHDT and CDR2 is YNNKEL (reference sequence). The CDR3 is 16 amino acids. The CDR3 DNA sequence: TGTGCCAGCAGCCAAGAATTAGGGTCGTTGGGAGGGCAGCAGTTCTTC. It specifies CASSQELGSLGGQQFF.

The chain links TRBV25-1 to TRBJ2-7, with TRBD1 matching 7 bases. The ends lost 3 bases at V and 4 bases at J; junction bases unmatched: 9. Per germline, CDR1 MGHDK and CDR2 SYGVNS. The CDR3 has 15 residues. In DNA, the CDR3 is TGTGCCAGCAGTGACTTCACCCAGGGGGTTTACGAGCAGTACTTC. This sequence encodes CASSDFTQGVYEQYF.

The V call is TRBV19, the J call TRBJ2-7, with 7 bases fitting TRBD1. The CDR3 spans 15 residues. Germline V gene sequence: CDR1 LNHDA, CDR2 SQIVND (reference sequence). Trimming took 3 bases from V and 4 from J; bases not matched to a gene: 9. As DNA, the CDR3 is TGTGCCAGTAGTATCTTCGGGACAGTTGGATACGAGCAGTACTTC. This gives the protein CASSIFGTVGYEQYF.

This chain uses TRBV6-5 with TRBJ2-1; D gene unclear. V dropped 9 bases and J dropped 0 bases, with 15 bases sitting between them. Germline values: CDR1 MNHEY, CDR2 SVGAGI. This CDR3 comprises 15 residues. The chain's CDR3 is CASHFLRSSYNEQFF. The CDR3 DNA is TGTGCCAGTCATTTCCTCAGAAGCTCCTACAATGAGCAGTTCTTC.

The chain has TRBV5-4 and TRBJ2-5; TRBD2 agrees at 11 bases. CDR1 and CDR2 (germline): SGHNT, YYREEE (reference sequence). The CDR3 sequence is 15 residues long. Unmatched junction bases numbered 6, after V lost 4 bases and J lost 4 bases. The CDR3 sequence: CASSPRLAGSETQYF. In nucleotides, the CDR3 is TGTGCCAGCAGCCCTAGACTAGCGGGGTCAGAGACCCAGTACTTC.